These 21 T cell receptor beta chains originate from one sample sequenced in a study of T cell responses to AZD1222 COVID-19 vaccine. Profiling relied on immunoSEQ multiplex PCR, and the TCRdb table lists in-frame clones only, not all of them. The table includes 140,000 or so clones, approximately 86% detected once. Specimen: peripheral blood, collected 28 days after the second dose of the MenACWY control vaccine. The receptors stem from an adult who received the MenACWY meningococcal vaccine as a control.

The chain recombines TRBV5-5 with TRBJ1-6, with D possibly matching TRBD1 (6 bases). V lost 4 bases and J lost 6, with 17 bases in between. CDR1 is SGHKS, CDR2 YYEKEE, per germline (reference sequence). The CDR3 length is 16 residues. The CDR3 bases are TGTGCCAGCAGCGTGTCAGGGGTCTTTGGTAATTCACCCCTCCACTTT. This codes for CASSVSGVFGNSPLHF.

This sequence joins TRBV19 and TRBJ1-4; D is undetermined. The V gene's germline CDR1 is LNHDA and CDR2 SQIVND (reference sequence). The CDR3 sequence is 15 residues long. V lost 5 bases and J 8 bases, leaving 18 bases between the germline ends. CDR3 coding DNA: TGTGCCAGTAGTCCAGGTCCCACCCTTTGGGAAAAACTGTTTTTT. Its protein product is CASSPGPTLWEKLFF.

V gene TRBV3-1 (or the pseudogene TRBV3-2) combines with J gene TRBJ2-2; 11 bases map to TRBD1. Germline loops: CDR1 LGHDT, CDR2 YNNKEL (reference sequence). This CDR3 region has 19 residues. Germline trimming cut 0 bases from V and 5 bases from J; bases unmatched to any gene: 11. CDR3 nucleotide sequence: TGTGCCAGCAGCCAAGATGGGACCTGCGGACAGGGGGCGACCGGGGAGCTGTTTTTT. Translating it yields CASSQDGTCGQGATGELFF.

The V and J genes are TRBV28 and TRBJ1-2; the D gene is possibly TRBD1 (6 bases). The CDR3 runs to 15 residues. V was pared by 2 bases and J by 4 bases, with 14 bases between. CDR1 MDHEN and CDR2 SYDVKM come from the germline V gene. CDR3 coding DNA: TGTGCCAGCAGTTTACCACCGGGGGGGGCCTATGGCTACACCTTC. It codes for CASSLPPGGAYGYTF.

The V and J genes are TRBV6-5 and TRBJ1-3; D gene ambiguous. Trimming took 2 bases from V and 0 from J, leaving 11 bases between them. The CDR3 is made up of 16 amino acids. Germline V gene lookup returns CDR1 MNHEY and CDR2 SVGAGI. Here the CDR3 DNA reads TGTGCCAGCAGTTACGGAGACGCAGACTCTGGAAACACCATATATTTT. It codes for CASSYGDADSGNTIYF.

The chain joins TRBV10-3 to TRBJ1-5; perhaps TRBD1 as D (5 bases). Trimming pared 5 bases from V and 2 bases from J, leaving 13 bases between. Germline-derived CDR1 and CDR2 are ENHRY and SYGVKD. This CDR3 region has 15 residues. The CDR3 sequence: CAISSQLGGNQPQHF. In nucleotides, the CDR3 is TGTGCCATCAGTTCTCAACTGGGGGGCAATCAGCCCCAGCATTTT.

The chain recombines TRBV10-3 with TRBJ1-1, with 7 bases that match TRBD1. CDR3 length: 15 amino acids. Germline CDR1 ENHRY, CDR2 SYGVKD. V lost 3 bases, J lost 4 bases, and 8 bases stayed unmatched. The CDR3 protein is CAISDPTDRATEAFF. The DNA of the CDR3 is TGTGCCATCAGTGATCCAACCGACAGGGCCACTGAAGCTTTCTTT.

This chain joins TRBV6-2 or TRBV6-3 and TRBJ2-7; D possibly corresponds to TRBD2 (6 bases). From germline, CDR1 is MNHEY and CDR2 SVGEGT. CDR3 length: 15 residues. Trimming pared 6 bases from V and 5 bases from J, leaving 20 bases between. CDR3 in DNA: TGTGCCAGCAGCAGAGTTGGAGGGGCATCCCACGAGCAGTACTTC. Amino acids: CASSRVGGASHEQYF.

The chain joins TRBV9 to TRBJ2-1, with D possibly being TRBD1 (5 bases). CDR3 length: 13 amino acids. Trimming cost V 3 bases and J 9 bases, with 13 bases left between them. In germline, CDR1 is SGDLS, CDR2 YYNGEE. The CDR3 DNA follows: TGTGCCAGCAGCGCCTGGCCCGACAGTGAGCAGTTCTTC. Translation gives CASSAWPDSEQFF. Based on the CDR3 plus reference TRBV9 and TRBJ2-1, the full variable domain is DSGVTQTPKHLITATGQRVTLRCSPRSGDLSVYWYQQSLDQGLQFLIQYYNGEERAKGNILERFSAQQFPDLHSELNLSSLELGDSALYFCASSAWPDSEQFFGPGTRLTVL.

Written as DNA, the CDR3 is TGTGCCAGCAGCGTAGTTGCGACTAGCACAGATACGCAGTATTTT. It encodes CASSVVATSTDTQYF. This chain uses TRBV9 with TRBJ2-3; D remains unclear. This CDR3 comprises 15 residues. The germline CDR1 and CDR2 sequences are SGDLS and YYNGEE. Trimming pared 0 bases from V and 0 bases from J, leaving 8 bases between.

The V call is TRBV4-1, the J call TRBJ2-3; either TRBD1 or TRBD2 may supply D (6 bases each). In germline, CDR1 is MGHRA, CDR2 YSYEKL. The CDR3 has 15 residues. Deletions cut 4 bases from V and 5 bases from J, with 16 bases between. The CDR3 region has the DNA TGCGCCAGCAGCCTAGGGACTCCCAGGGGAGATACGCAGTATTTT. It specifies CASSLGTPRGDTQYF.

The chain combines TRBV6-6 with TRBJ2-7; no clear D. Germline V CDR1 and CDR2: MNHNY, SVGAGI (reference sequence). Trimming pared 2 bases from V and 3 bases from J, leaving 2 bases between. The CDR3 contains 11 residues. The CDR3 here is CASSYLYEQYF. As DNA, the CDR3 is TGTGCCAGCAGTTACCTCTACGAGCAGTACTTC.

V and J are TRBV2 and TRBJ2-2; 7 nucleotides agree with TRBD1. The trim removed 7 bases at V and 0 bases at J, leaving 8 bases unmatched. CDR1 is SNHLY, CDR2 FYNNEI, per germline. The CDR3 is 16 amino acids. CDR3 region: CASTKDRAPNTGELFF. The CDR3 DNA is TGTGCCAGCACTAAAGACAGGGCCCCGAACACCGGGGAGCTGTTTTTT.

The rearrangement uses TRBV19 and TRBJ1-2; D might be TRBD1 (5 bases). V lost 6 bases, J lost 4 bases, and 15 bases lay in between. Germline V gives CDR1 LNHDA, CDR2 SQIVND (reference sequence). CDR3 length equals 14 residues. In DNA form, the CDR3 reads TGTGCCAGTAGCCCGACCGGGACCCCCTATGGCTACACCTTC. Protein product: CASSPTGTPYGYTF. The whole variable domain, filled in from reference TRBV19 and TRBJ1-2, reads DGGITQSPKYLFRKEGQNVTLSCEQNLNHDAMYWYRQDPGQGLRLIYYSQIVNDFQKGDIAEGYSVSREKKESFPLTVTSAQKNPTAFYLCASSPTGTPYGYTFGSGTRLTVV.

The chain uses TRBV18 and TRBJ1-4; a weak D match, TRBD1 (6 bases). This CDR3 region has 15 residues. Between the trimmed V and J ends, which lost 4 bases and 6 bases, there was a span of 15 bases. CDR1 KGHSH and CDR2 LQKENI come from the germline V gene. The CDR3 nucleotides read TGTGCCAGCTCACGGGGGCAATCGGATTATGAAAAACTGTTTTTT. Amino acids: CASSRGQSDYEKLFF.

Turning to this clone: Distinct nucleotide sequences in the sample also encode this CDR3. The V call is TRBV2, the J call TRBJ2-1, with 10 bases matching TRBD1. The CDR3 has 16 amino acids. After removal of 6 bases from V and 4 bases from J, the junction contained 9 bases not matched to a gene. The germline V gene has CDR1 SNHLY and CDR2 FYNNEI. CDR3 sequence: CASRETGTGVYNEQFF. In DNA form, the CDR3 reads TGTGCCAGCAGAGAAACCGGGACAGGGGTTTACAATGAGCAGTTCTTC. Full variable domain (outside the CDR3, taken from reference TRBV2 and TRBJ2-1): EPEVTQTPSHQVTQMGQEVILRCVPISNHLYFYWYRQILGQKVEFLVSFYNNEISEKSEIFDDQFSVERPDGSNFTLKIRSTKLEDSAMYFCASRETGTGVYNEQFFGPGTRLTVL.

V usage is TRBV4-3 and J usage is TRBJ2-7; 8 bases agree with TRBD1. Germline V gene sequence: CDR1 LGHNA, CDR2 YSLEER. Trimming at V came to 0 bases and at J to 7 bases, leaving 8 bases not matched to a gene. The CDR3 spans 15 residues. CDR3 protein: CASSQDRQGFREQYF. The CDR3 DNA reads TGCGCCAGCAGCCAAGACCGACAGGGGTTCAGGGAGCAGTACTTC.

This clone turned up a few times. The CDR3 DNA is TGTGCCAGCAGTGTGGAGGCCCGGGAAAAACTGTTTTTT. This sequence encodes CASSVEAREKLFF. This chain connects TRBV2 to TRBJ1-4; D call uncertain. There are 13 residues in the CDR3. V was pared by 4 bases and J by 8 bases, with 11 bases between. Germline V CDR1 and CDR2: SNHLY, FYNNEI. Complete variable domain (other parts from reference TRBV2 and TRBJ1-4): EPEVTQTPSHQVTQMGQEVILRCVPISNHLYFYWYRQILGQKVEFLVSFYNNEISEKSEIFDDQFSVERPDGSNFTLKIRSTKLEDSAMYFCASSVEAREKLFFGSGTQLSVL.

The V call is TRBV10-3, the J call TRBJ1-1; 8 bases agree with TRBD1. Germline values: CDR1 ENHRY, CDR2 SYGVKD. V was pared by 4 bases and J by 4 bases, with 11 bases of the junction left unmatched. The CDR3 runs to 16 residues. CDR3 protein: CAISAGTGFESTEAFF. CDR3 sequence (DNA): TGTGCCATCAGTGCCGGGACAGGATTTGAGAGCACTGAAGCTTTCTTT.

The rearrangement uses TRBV19 and TRBJ1-2; D uncertain. The length of the CDR3 is 12 residues. With 2 bases removed from V and 4 bases from J, the gap between germline ends came to 5 bases. Germline CDR1 and CDR2: LNHDA and SQIVND (reference sequence). In DNA, the CDR3 is TGTGCCAGTAGTATAACCAGCTATGGCTACACCTTC. This sequence encodes CASSITSYGYTF.

The chain carries TRBV27 and TRBJ2-7; 11 nucleotides align to TRBD1. The CDR3 runs to 17 residues. Germline values: CDR1 MNHEY, CDR2 SMNVEV (reference sequence). With V trimmed by 0 bases and J by 5 bases, 9 bases remained unmatched. CDR3 DNA sequence: TGTGCCAGCAGTTTATCTGACCCGGGACAGGGGGACCACGAGCAGTACTTC. This encodes CASSLSDPGQGDHEQYF.